The text below deals with one T cell receptor (beta chain). This entry belongs to a study of CD8 T cells in Susac syndrome. Germline-derived CDR1 and CDR2 are LGHNA and YSLEER. The CDR3 contains 15 residues. V lost 3 bases to trimming and J lost 5 bases, with 17 bases between them. RNA, at about 0.45 to 1 ug, was reverse transcribed with random hexamers. MiXCR, applied by TCRdb to the immunoSEQ multiplex PCR reads, yields one record per CDR3 protein. The sample holds 170,000 or so distinct CDR3 sequences, 90% to 97% seen once. The clonotype originates from a human donor with Susac syndrome. The chain is built from TRBV4-3 and TRBJ2-7; tentative D call: TRBD2 (7 bases). The source material was CD4+ T cells from PBMCs. The CDR3, as DNA: TGCGCCAGCAGCCACCGATGGGGGGGGGCGGACGAGCAGTACTTC. It yields the protein CASSHRWGGADEQYF.